This record concerns one T cell receptor beta chain sequence. Its matching antigen is unknown. PCR used 60 Vbeta primers and 13 Jbeta primers. The method was immunoSEQ multiplex PCR; TCRdb's version includes in-frame clones alone and lacks a portion of them. This sample's table reports 80,000 or so clones. V was trimmed by 4 bases and J by 3 bases, leaving 19 bases between them. The CDR3 has 16 amino acids. CDR1 and CDR2 (germline): SGHDN, FVKESK. This entry comes from a study of cytomegalovirus exposure and HLA in healthy donors. About the research overall: Samples from HLA-typed donors yielded about 85 million unique TCRs in an early data release.

Study findings and constraints: The productive fraction for most TCR beta V segments was about 87% or about 30% in an earlier analysis. Later analysis identified several of the most significant clusters that appeared linked to common viral pathogens. A missense variant in DCLRE1C was later tied to TCR beta V- and J-gene trimming.

The rearrangement joins TRBV14 to TRBJ2-7; perhaps TRBD2 as D (6 bases). Sequencing was carried out using PBMCs. This TCR was sampled from a woman aged 25 to 39 in good health and CMV-seronegative. The CDR3 sequence is CASSPSGKGGIYEQYF. The CDR3 nucleotides read TGTGCCAGCAGCCCCTCCGGAAAGGGAGGAATCTACGAGCAGTACTTC.